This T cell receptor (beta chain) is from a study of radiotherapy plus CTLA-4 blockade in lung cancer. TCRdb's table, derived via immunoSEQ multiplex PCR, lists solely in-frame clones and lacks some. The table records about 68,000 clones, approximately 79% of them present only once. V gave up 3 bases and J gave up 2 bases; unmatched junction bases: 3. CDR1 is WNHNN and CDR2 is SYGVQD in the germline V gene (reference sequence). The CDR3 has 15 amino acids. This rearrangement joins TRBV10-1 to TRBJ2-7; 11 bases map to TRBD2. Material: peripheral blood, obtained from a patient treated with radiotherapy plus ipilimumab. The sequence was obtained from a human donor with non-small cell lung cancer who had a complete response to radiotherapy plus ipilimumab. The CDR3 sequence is CASSDLAGGTYEQYF. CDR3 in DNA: TGCGCCAGCAGTGACCTAGCGGGGGGCACCTACGAGCAGTACTTC.